The present TCR beta chain was sequenced within a study of blood T cell repertoires in COVID-19. At the level of the study: The United States, Italy and Spain provided the acute and convalescent COVID-19 samples. PBMCs, B-cell-depleted T cells, or T cells provided the cDNA or gDNA that made up the material.

Authors' analysis steps: Reference gene primer amplification gave nucleated cell count estimates. Here immunoSEQ multiplex PCR was the method, and the copy in TCRdb shows in-frame clones only, minus some. V and J calls and clone size are those listed in that table; D and trimming were worked out from the DNA. This sample carries fewer than 200,000 clones, under 90% of them seen once, and the ten largest clones take about 7%. From germline, CDR1 is SGDLS and CDR2 YYNGEE. The trim removed 3 bases at V and 4 bases at J, leaving 7 bases unmatched. This CDR3 is 15 amino acids long. Sequenced material: peripheral blood. This sequence joins TRBV9 and TRBJ1-2, with 9 bases lining up with TRBD1. The origin of this receptor is a man in his sixties with acute or convalescent COVID-19. The CDR3 loop reads CASSASGQGSYGYTF. DNA of the CDR3: TGTGCCAGCAGCGCGTCGGGACAGGGAAGCTATGGCTACACCTTC.